This T cell receptor beta chain was obtained from a study of OX40 agonist ivuxolimab in advanced cancers. About the study: The patients got ivuxolimab, which is an agonistic anti-OX40 (CD134) antibody. A male proportion of 82.7% was recorded, with mean age around 64 years and range roughly 23 to 79. Findings of the study overall: On average, CD8+ T cells showed a greater number of expanded clones than CD4+.

Generated by immunoSEQ multiplex PCR, the TCRdb table keeps only in-frame clones and is missing some. This table holds approximately 50,000 clones, over 70% found once. As for this clone: Antigen: not known.

This TCR was recovered from an adult with an advanced solid tumor such as melanoma, head and neck, liver or kidney cancer. The specimen comprised CD4+ or CD8+ T cells sorted from blood, sampled in a trial of the OX40 agonist ivuxolimab.

CDR3 sequence (DNA): TGTGCCAGCACACCCGGACTAGCGGGGGGCCTCAATGAGCAGTTCTTC. The encoded protein is CASTPGLAGGLNEQFF. The chain carries TRBV7-3 and TRBJ2-1; TRBD2 matches 14 bases. Germline values: CDR1 SGHTA, CDR2 FQGTGA. CDR3 length equals 16 residues. The V segment lost 7 bases and the J segment 6 bases; nucleotides outside the gene matches: 8.